These T cell receptor beta chains were read from a single sample in a study of cytomegalovirus exposure and HLA in healthy donors. Sequencing used immunoSEQ multiplex PCR; TCRdb keeps in-frame clones, though not all of them. Of some 250,000 clones in the sample, 90% were seen once. Sequencing was carried out using PBMCs. The receptors shown here come from a woman in her twenties or thirties in good health and CMV-seronegative. Each CDR3 is given with its conserved first and last residue. A D gene is named only where the DNA matches it firmly. Where a row states a size, it is once, few, many or the class of an expanded clone; other rows omit it.

j_gene	abundance	d_gene	v_gene	CDR3nt	CDR3aa
TRBJ2-7	-	TRBD2	TRBV5-6	TGTGCCAGCGCGAGGCTAGCGGGGAACTCCTACGAGCAGTACTTC	CASARLAGNSYEQYF
TRBJ1-2	-	-	TRBV10-3	TGTGCCATCAGCGTAGACAGCTATGGCTACACCTTC	CAISVDSYGYTF
TRBJ2-2	-	-	TRBV11-1	TGTGCCAGCAGAAGGACGGAGAACACCGGGGAGCTGTTTTTT	CASRRTENTGELFF
TRBJ2-7	-	-	TRBV10-3	TGTGCCATCAGCGCCGGGACATCCACCTACGAGCAGTACTTC	CAISAGTSTYEQYF
TRBJ1-1	-	-	TRBV2	TGTGCCAGCAGTAACAGGGTGAACACTGAAGCTTTCTTT	CASSNRVNTEAFF
TRBJ2-7	-	-	TRBV7-2	TGTGCCAGCAGCATCCCGGAGGGACTTCCATTCTCCTACGAGCAGTACTTC	CASSIPEGLPFSYEQYF
TRBJ2-3	-	-	TRBV4-1	TGCGCCAGCAGCCAAGAATCTTTGGGGCAGTATTTT	CASSQESLGQYF
TRBJ1-1	-	-	TRBV27	TGTGCCAGCAGTTCGACAGCGGCGGGGAACACTGAAGCTTTCTTT	CASSSTAAGNTEAFF
TRBJ2-3	-	-	TRBV7-3	TGTGCCAGCAGCTTTGGAGGCCTCAGGGCAGATACGCAGTATTTT	CASSFGGLRADTQYF
TRBJ2-2	-	-	TRBV30	TGTGCCTGGTACGCCAGAAACACCGGGGAGCTGTTTTTT	CAWYARNTGELFF
TRBJ2-3	-	-	TRBV4-3	TGCGCCAGCAGCCAAGGGACAGTGGTAACAGATACGCAGTATTTT	CASSQGTVVTDTQYF
TRBJ2-2	-	TRBD2	TRBV28	TGTGCCAGCACATATCCCCTCTCTAGCGGGAGGAACACCGGGGAGCTGTTTTTT	CASTYPLSSGRNTGELFF
TRBJ2-1	-	-	TRBV7-9	TGTGCCAGCAGCTTCGGGGGTGAGCAGTTCTTC	CASSFGGEQFF
TRBJ1-1	-	-	TRBV30	TGTGCCTGGAGTGGATTGCGACAGATCAGAGATACTGAAGCTTTCTTT	CAWSGLRQIRDTEAFF
TRBJ2-3	-	-	TRBV27	TGTGCCAGCAGTTTCCTCAGCGGAGGTAGCACAGATACGCAGTATTTT	CASSFLSGGSTDTQYF
TRBJ2-5	-	-	TRBV7-2	TGTGCCACAGGTACAGGGAACCAAGAGACCCAGTACTTC	CATGTGNQETQYF
TRBJ2-6	-	TRBD1	TRBV7-6	TGTGCCAGCAGCTTAGGACCCCCGTTACAGGGGACGACCGCTGGGGCCAACGTCCTGACTTTC	CASSLGPPLQGTTAGANVLTF
TRBJ1-5	-	-	TRBV19	TGTGCCAGTAGCCTGGGGCTCAATCAGCCCCAGCATTTT	CASSLGLNQPQHF
TRBJ2-7	-	TRBD2	TRBV7-2	TGTGCCAGCAGCTTAGGGGTCGGGAGGGCCTCCTACGAGCAGTACTTC	CASSLGVGRASYEQYF
TRBJ1-4	once	-	TRBV2	TGTGCCAGCAGTCAGAGGGAGGGTAATGAAAAACTGTTTTTT	CASSQREGNEKLFF
TRBJ2-1	-	TRBD2	TRBV30	TGTGCCTGGACCCAGGGCCGGACTAGCGGTGACAATGAGCAGTTCTTC	CAWTQGRTSGDNEQFF
TRBJ2-7	-	TRBD1	TRBV5-1	TGCGCCAGCAGCAACGGACAGGGCGGGTCCTACGAGCAGTACTTC	CASSNGQGGSYEQYF
TRBJ2-7	-	TRBD1	TRBV18	TGTGCCAGCTCATCGGGACAGGGGGTGTTTCAGTACTTC	CASSSGQGVFQYF
TRBJ2-5	-	-	TRBV19	TGTGCCAGTAGTACCGCCCCAGGTATTGGGGAGACCCAGTACTTC	CASSTAPGIGETQYF
TRBJ1-4	-	-	TRBV28	TGTGCCAGCAGTTTGACAGGATCAACTAATGAAAAACTGTTTTTT	CASSLTGSTNEKLFF
TRBJ2-7	-	-	TRBV27	TGTGCCACCATGGAGGGGTACGAGCAGTACTTC	CATMEGYEQYF
TRBJ1-5	-	-	TRBV11-2	TGTGCCAGCAGCTTAGGAGGAATCAATCAGCCCCAGCATTTT	CASSLGGINQPQHF
TRBJ2-7	-	TRBD1	TRBV5-5	TGTGCCAGCATAGATCACAGGGGTTTCTCCGAGCAGTACTTC	CASIDHRGFSEQYF
TRBJ2-1	-	TRBD2	TRBV5-1	TGCGCCAGCAGCTTGGGACTAGCGGGAAATGAGCAGTTCTTC	CASSLGLAGNEQFF
TRBJ2-7	-	TRBD2	TRBV9	TGTGCCAGCAGCGTAGGAGGCGGGAGATCCTACGAGCAGTACTTC	CASSVGGGRSYEQYF
TRBJ2-7	-	TRBD2	TRBV14	TGTGCCAGCAGCCGGCGGGAGGGCAAGTACGAGCAGTACTTC	CASSRREGKYEQYF
TRBJ2-3	-	-	TRBV5-1	TGCGCCAGCAGCTTGGAGGGAGTAGGTAGGCATACGCAGTATTTT	CASSLEGVGRHTQYF
TRBJ2-3	-	TRBD2	TRBV6-1	TGTGCCAGCAAAAGAACGGGAGGGGCTGCAGATACGCAGTATTTT	CASKRTGGAADTQYF
TRBJ2-5	-	TRBD2	TRBV27	TGTGCCAGCAGTTTATCCGGACTAGCGGGAGAGAGGGGCGGTCGGGAGACCCAGTACTTC	CASSLSGLAGERGGRETQYF
TRBJ2-2	-	-	TRBV28	TGTGCCAGCAGCCTCCCCGGGGAGCTGTTTTTT	CASSLPGELFF
TRBJ1-5	-	-	TRBV6-1	TGTGCCAGCAGTGAATGGGGGGGAAGCAATCAGCCCCAGCATTTT	CASSEWGGSNQPQHF
TRBJ2-1	-	-	TRBV25-1	TGTGCCAGCAGTGCCTCCCCCGTCTCCTACAATGAGCAGTTCTTC	CASSASPVSYNEQFF
TRBJ2-2	-	TRBD1	TRBV19	TGTGCCAGTAGTGACAGGGCGAACACCGGGGAGCTGTTTTTT	CASSDRANTGELFF
TRBJ2-2	-	-	TRBV5-6	TGTGCCAGCAGCTTGGCCCCGGGACATCCGACCGGGGAGCTGTTTTTT	CASSLAPGHPTGELFF
TRBJ1-4	-	TRBD1	TRBV19	TGTGCCAGTAGGACCGACAGGGCGCCTAATGAAAAACTGTTTTTT	CASRTDRAPNEKLFF
TRBJ2-1	-	TRBD2	TRBV5-1	TGCGCCAGCAGCTTGGCCTCTAGCGGGAGGGGGGATGAGCAGTTCTTC	CASSLASSGRGDEQFF
TRBJ2-2	few	-	TRBV29-1	TGCAGCGCTCTACTAGCTACCGGGGAGCTGTTTTTT	CSALLATGELFF
TRBJ2-1	-	TRBD2	TRBV27	TGTGCCAGCAGTTTCCTAGCGGGAGGTTATGAGCAGTTCTTC	CASSFLAGGYEQFF
TRBJ2-7	few	TRBD1	TRBV5-6	TGTGCCAGCAGCTGGGGACAGGGACACGAGCAGTACTTC	CASSWGQGHEQYF
TRBJ2-5	-	TRBD2	TRBV29-1	TGCAGCGTTGCGGTAGCGGGAGTAGGTGAGACCCAGTACTTC	CSVAVAGVGETQYF
TRBJ1-2	-	-	TRBV28	TGTGCCAGCAAACGGGGGCCCTATGGCTACACCTTC	CASKRGPYGYTF
TRBJ2-2	-	TRBD1	TRBV4-3	TGCGCCAGCAGCCAACCCGGGACAGGGTCCGGGGAGCTGTTTTTT	CASSQPGTGSGELFF
TRBJ1-5	-	-	TRBV4-2	TGTGCCAGCAGCCCTTGGGTTGGCAATCAGCCCCAGCATTTT	CASSPWVGNQPQHF
TRBJ2-1	once	-	TRBV21-1	TGTGCCAGCAGGCCGGCTAGCGGGAGGCATGAGCAGTTCTTC	CASRPASGRHEQFF
TRBJ1-2	-	-	TRBV30	TGTGCCTGCGACGACGGAGTGGCTAACTATGGCTACACCTTC	CACDDGVANYGYTF
TRBJ2-7	-	-	TRBV7-2	TGTGCCAGCAGCTTAGGGTTCGTAAACGAGCAGTACTTC	CASSLGFVNEQYF
TRBJ2-1	-	TRBD1	TRBV19	TGTGCCAGTAGGACAGGGGCCAGTTACAATGAGCAGTTCTTC	CASRTGASYNEQFF
TRBJ2-7	-	TRBD2	TRBV7-2	TGTGCCAGCAGCATTTCTAGCGGGGCCTACGAGCAGTACTTC	CASSISSGAYEQYF
TRBJ2-6	-	-	TRBV9	TGTGCCAGCAGCCCAAGGGGGAGGGTTGGGGCCAACGTCCTGACTTTC	CASSPRGRVGANVLTF
TRBJ2-7	-	-	TRBV27	TGTGCCAGCAGTTCACCCGGCAGACCGATCTACGAGCAGTACTTC	CASSSPGRPIYEQYF